This is a list of T cell receptor beta chains from one sample in a study of beta chain features in type 1 diabetes. TCRdb's table, derived via immunoSEQ multiplex PCR, lists solely in-frame clones and lacks some. The sample holds over 500,000 clones, about 14% seen once. Sequenced material: naive CD4+ T cells from blood. These receptors all stem from a man between 18 and 35 years old in good health. Each CDR3 is given with its conserved first and last residue. D genes are given only for firm matches. A clone size is listed for some rows: how often the clone was seen (once, few, many), or a class if it is expanded.

j_call d_call v_call clone_size cdr3_nt cdr3_aa
TRBJ1-2 - TRBV5-4 - TGTGCCAGCAGCTTGGCCGTAGGGGGCTATGGCTACACCTTC CASSLAVGGYGYTF
TRBJ2-3 TRBD1 TRBV7-2 - TGTGCCAGCAGCTACGGGACAGGGTTTAGCACAGATACGCAGTATTTT CASSYGTGFSTDTQYF
TRBJ2-2 - TRBV7-8 few TGTGCCAGCAGCTTAAATTTTAGAGAAAGAACCGGGGAGCTGTTTTTT CASSLNFRERTGELFF
TRBJ2-6 - TRBV5-1 - TGCGCCAGCAGCTTGCTTGGGGCCAACGTCCTGACTTTC CASSLLGANVLTF
TRBJ2-1 - TRBV29-1 - TGCAGCGTTGATTTAGGATTGAGAAGACCGTACAATGAGCAGTTCTTC CSVDLGLRRPYNEQFF
TRBJ2-1 TRBD2 TRBV5-1 few TGCGCCAGCAGCTTGGCCGGGGCTAGCGGGGGCCATGAGCAGTTCTTC CASSLAGASGGHEQFF
TRBJ2-1 TRBD1 TRBV5-1 - TGCGCCAGCAGCAAGGGGACAGGGCGGGGCAATGAGCAGTTCTTC CASSKGTGRGNEQFF
TRBJ2-5 TRBD1 TRBV5-1 few TGCGCCAGCAGCACCGGGACAGGGATTCTGGAGACCCAGTACTTC CASSTGTGILETQYF
TRBJ2-1 TRBD2 TRBV2 few TGTGCCAGCAGGTCGGGACTAGTGGTTTGGGTTGAGCAGTTCTTC CASRSGLVVWVEQFF
TRBJ1-5 - TRBV2 - TGTGCCAGCACTGAGCGAGGGCCCCAGCATTTT CASTERGPQHF
TRBJ2-7 TRBD1 TRBV25-1 - TGTGCCAGCAGGAAACGGACAGGGGCCTCCTACGAGCAGTACTTC CASRKRTGASYEQYF
TRBJ2-5 TRBD2 TRBV7-3 - TGTGCCAGCAGCAAAGGCGGGAGGGTTGAGACCCAGTACTTC CASSKGGRVETQYF
TRBJ2-1 - TRBV5-4 - TGTGCCAGCAGCTTAACTGGGGCGAACAATGAGCAGTTCTTC CASSLTGANNEQFF
TRBJ2-1 - TRBV2 few TGTGCCAGCAGTGAACAGGCCTCTCAGGCTGAGCAGTTCTTC CASSEQASQAEQFF
TRBJ1-1 TRBD1 TRBV15 - TGTGCCACCAGCAGAGGAGGGGGCAGCTCAAACACTGAAGCTTTCTTT CATSRGGGSSNTEAFF
TRBJ2-3 - TRBV5-1 few TGCGCCAGCAGCTTTTCGGGGGCCCAGGGGAATACGCAGTATTTT CASSFSGAQGNTQYF
TRBJ2-1 TRBD2 TRBV9 - TGTGCCAGCAGCCCGTGGACTAGCGGGAGGGCCTACAATGAGCAGTTCTTC CASSPWTSGRAYNEQFF
TRBJ1-5 - TRBV10-3 - TGTGCCATCAAGGGCGGACAGCCCCAGCATTTT CAIKGGQPQHF
TRBJ2-7 - TRBV5-1 few TGCGCCAGCAGCTCCCCGGGCCTAGCGATCAATTACGAGCAGTACTTC CASSSPGLAINYEQYF
TRBJ1-5 - TRBV7-2 few TGTGCCAGCAGCTTAGTAACAGCAGGGAGAAACAATCAGCCCCAGCATTTT CASSLVTAGRNNQPQHF
TRBJ1-1 - TRBV29-1 few TGCAGTTCAAGGACAGCGAACACTGAAGCTTTCTTT CSSRTANTEAFF
TRBJ2-2 - TRBV7-2 - TGTGCCAGCAGCCTTTTAGGACTGTACACCGGGGAGCTGTTTTTT CASSLLGLYTGELFF
TRBJ2-7 - TRBV20-1 - TGCAGTGCTAGAGATTCGAGAAGGCAGTACTTC CSARDSRRQYF
TRBJ2-1 - TRBV7-3 - TGTGCCAGCAGCCCTTCAAGCTCCTACAATGAGCAGTTCTTC CASSPSSSYNEQFF
TRBJ1-1 - TRBV29-1 - TGCAGCGTTGGTCGGGGATACACTGAAGCTTTCTTT CSVGRGYTEAFF
TRBJ1-6 - TRBV18 few TGTGCCAGCTCACCGCTTCAGGGGCCTTCACCCCTCCACTTT CASSPLQGPSPLHF
TRBJ2-1 TRBD2 TRBV5-4 - TGTGCCAGCAGCTTGGGGGGACTAGCGTCCCACAATGAGCAGTTCTTC CASSLGGLASHNEQFF
TRBJ1-1 TRBD1 TRBV10-3 - TGTGCCATCAGTGGAGGACAGGGAACGATGAACACTGAAGCTTTCTTT CAISGGQGTMNTEAFF
TRBJ2-7 - TRBV30 few TGTGCCTGGGCTGTGAAGACAACCTCGCTCCACGAGCAGTACTTC CAWAVKTTSLHEQYF
TRBJ1-2 TRBD1 TRBV29-1 - TGCAGCGTGACAGGGGCCGGTGGCTACACCTTC CSVTGAGGYTF
TRBJ1-4 - TRBV9 few TGTGCCAGCAGCGTAGAGAGTTTTAATGAAAAACTGTTTTTT CASSVESFNEKLFF
TRBJ1-5 - TRBV10-3 few TGTGCCATCAGTGCAGGGCTTAGCAATCAGCCCCAGCATTTT CAISAGLSNQPQHF
TRBJ2-3 - TRBV30 - TGTGCCTGGAGTGTACGGCGGGATACGCAGTATTTT CAWSVRRDTQYF
TRBJ2-3 TRBD2 TRBV6-6 many TGTGCCAGCAGCCCGACTAGCGGGCCAATCACAGATACGCAGTATTTT CASSPTSGPITDTQYF
TRBJ2-3 TRBD2 TRBV29-1 few TGCAGCGTTGAGGCTAGCGGGGCATACACAGATACGCAGTATTTT CSVEASGAYTDTQYF
TRBJ2-5 - TRBV19 - TGTGCCAGTAGACGGGGGCGCCAATACCAGGAGACCCAGTACTTC CASRRGRQYQETQYF
TRBJ2-3 - TRBV6-5 - TGTGCCAGCAGGCGGGACAGCCCTACAGATACGCAGTATTTT CASRRDSPTDTQYF
TRBJ2-1 TRBD2 TRBV5-4 - TGTGCCAGCAGCTTGGATCTAGCGGGAGGCTACAATGAGCAGTTCTTC CASSLDLAGGYNEQFF
TRBJ2-7 TRBD1 TRBV29-1 few TGCAGCGTTGAAGATCGGCAGGGACAGGTTACGTACGAGCAGTACTTC CSVEDRQGQVTYEQYF
TRBJ2-5 - TRBV7-9 few TGTGCCAGCAGCCTCTGGACAGTCAGGAGGGCGAAAGAGACCCAGTACTTC CASSLWTVRRAKETQYF
TRBJ2-7 - TRBV10-3 few TGTGCCATCAGGGACTCGACGAGCTCCTACGAGCAGTACTTC CAIRDSTSSYEQYF
TRBJ2-2 - TRBV7-3 - TGTGCCAGCAGCTTATGGACAGAGAACACCGGGGAGCTGTTTTTT CASSLWTENTGELFF
TRBJ1-1 - TRBV9 few TGTGCCAGCAGCGTAGACCGGGGATCTGGCACTGAAGCTTTCTTT CASSVDRGSGTEAFF
TRBJ2-2 TRBD2 TRBV27 few TGTGCCACCCGACCCTTTACTAGCGGGAGGAGCGGGGAGCTGTTTTTT CATRPFTSGRSGELFF
TRBJ2-7 - TRBV7-2 few TGTGCCAGCAGCTTAGCGGGGTCCTACGAGCAGTACTTC CASSLAGSYEQYF
TRBJ2-5 TRBD1 TRBV4-3 few TGCGCCAGCAGCCAAGTTGGGACAGGGAAAGAGACCCAGTACTTC CASSQVGTGKETQYF
TRBJ2-1 - TRBV9 - TGTGCCAGCAGCACATCCAGGGTGGGTGAGCAGTTCTTC CASSTSRVGEQFF
TRBJ2-7 - TRBV11-2 - TGTGCCAGCAAAACGACCGCCTACGAGCAGTACTTC CASKTTAYEQYF